This TCR beta chain was identified during a study of Graves' ophthalmopathy and Graves' hyperthyroidism. The TCR beta CDR3 regions underwent amplification from RNA transcripts. HTBI primers primed a first-round RT-PCR, and a second-round multiplex PCR followed. TCRdb fed the multiplex PCR reads into MiXCR, producing one record per CDR3 protein. The data hold some 210,000 distinct CDR3 sequences, with less than 30% observed a single time. General study findings and limits: Progression of ophthalmopathy was predicted by the model with less than 71% sensitivity and roughly 74% specificity.

On this clonotype: Its antigen remains unknown.

Diagnoses were established from clinical symptoms, serum thyroxine, TRAb, thyroid ultrasound and orbital computed tomography. This CDR3 has 14 residues. The germline CDR1 and CDR2 sequences are DFQATT and SNEGSKA (reference sequence). Trimming shortened V by 0 bases and J by 8 bases, and 16 bases separated the two germline ends. The sequenced material came from peripheral blood. The TCR sequence derives from a man aged 45-65 years with Graves' ophthalmopathy. V gene TRBV20-1 combines with J gene TRBJ1-1, with D possibly being TRBD1 (5 bases). The CDR3 spells CSARDLKGTEEAFF. The CDR3 coding sequence is TGCAGTGCTAGAGATTTGAAAGGGACGGAAGAAGCTTTCTTT.